The TCR beta chain under discussion was sequenced for a study of cytomegalovirus exposure and HLA in healthy donors. Overall study findings and caveats: It was reported in a later analysis that an Asian-associated ancestry cluster showed fewer N-insertions than the roughly 670-donor mean. The study carried out a later analysis of TCR beta sequences. It associated around 17,000 of them with specific HLA alleles at a false discovery rate of 0.05. Of the V segments, some could not be distinguished, including TRBV6-2 and TRBV6-3, and were excluded.

Vbeta (60) and Jbeta (13) primers were used in the PCR. Libraries were prepared by immunoSEQ multiplex PCR; TCRdb keeps only in-frame clonotypes and omits some of them. The clone table shows around 34,000 clones, with the ten largest holding approximately 2%. Notes on this clone: Its specificity is unknown.

The study sampled nominally healthy donors, though unrecorded immune exposures were likely. This CDR3 contains 17 residues. V gave up 6 bases and J gave up 0 bases; unmatched junction bases: 7. Germline values: CDR1 LNHDA, CDR2 SQIVND (reference sequence). The V gene is TRBV19, the J gene TRBJ2-6, with 8 bases fitting TRBD1. This sequence was found in a woman aged 35 to 49 in good health and CMV-seropositive. The sequenced sample was PBMCs. This CDR3 is CASRDRVSPSGANVLTF. The CDR3 bases are TGTGCCAGTAGGGACAGGGTGTCCCCCTCTGGGGCCAACGTCCTGACTTTC. The whole variable domain, remainder taken from reference TRBV19 and TRBJ2-6, is DGGITQSPKYLFRKEGQNVTLSCEQNLNHDAMYWYRQDPGQGLRLIYYSQIVNDFQKGDIAEGYSVSREKKESFPLTVTSAQKNPTAFYLCASRDRVSPSGANVLTFGAGSRLTVL.